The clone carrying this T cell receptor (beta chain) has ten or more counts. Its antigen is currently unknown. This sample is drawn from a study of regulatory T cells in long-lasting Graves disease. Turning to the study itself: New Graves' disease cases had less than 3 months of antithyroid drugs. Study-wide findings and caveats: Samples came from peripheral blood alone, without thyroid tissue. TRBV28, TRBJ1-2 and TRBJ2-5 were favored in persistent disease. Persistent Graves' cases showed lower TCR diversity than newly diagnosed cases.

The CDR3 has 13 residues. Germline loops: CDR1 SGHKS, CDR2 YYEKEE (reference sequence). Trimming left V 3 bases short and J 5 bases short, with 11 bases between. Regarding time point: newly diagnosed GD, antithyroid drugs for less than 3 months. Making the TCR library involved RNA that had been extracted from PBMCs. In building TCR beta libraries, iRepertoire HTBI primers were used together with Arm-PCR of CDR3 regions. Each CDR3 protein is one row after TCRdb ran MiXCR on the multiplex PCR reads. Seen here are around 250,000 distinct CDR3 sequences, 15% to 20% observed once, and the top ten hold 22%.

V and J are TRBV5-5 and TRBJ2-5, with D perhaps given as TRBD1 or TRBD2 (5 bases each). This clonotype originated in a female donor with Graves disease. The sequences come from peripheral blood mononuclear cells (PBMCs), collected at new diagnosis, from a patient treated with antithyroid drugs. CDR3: CASSSPWDETQYF. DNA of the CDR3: TGTGCCAGCAGCTCTCCCTGGGACGAGACCCAGTACTTC.